These T cell receptor beta chains were read from a single sample in a study of OX40 agonist ivuxolimab in advanced cancers. TCRdb's copy holds only in-frame clones and misses some; the assay was immunoSEQ multiplex PCR. The sample lists over 35,000 clones; 75% to 90% were seen once. The source was CD4+ or CD8+ T cells sorted from blood, collected in a trial of the OX40 agonist ivuxolimab. Receptors originate from an adult with an advanced solid tumor such as melanoma, head and neck, liver or kidney cancer. Both conserved end residues are part of each CDR3. D genes are given only for firm matches. Where a row states a size, it is once, few, many or the class of an expanded clone; other rows omit it.

clone_size,j_call,v_call,d_call,cdr3_aa,cdr3_nt
once,TRBJ2-3,TRBV28,.,CASRQTDTQYF,TGTGCCAGCAGGCAAACAGATACGCAGTATTTT
.,TRBJ2-3,TRBV28,.,CASSRGGGHRGAADTQYF,TGTGCCAGCAGTCGGGGAGGAGGACACAGAGGGGCAGCAGATACGCAGTATTTT
.,TRBJ2-5,TRBV5-1,TRBD1,CASSPGQGLETQYF,TGCGCCAGCAGCCCGGGACAGGGCCTGGAGACCCAGTACTTC
once,TRBJ1-2,TRBV19,.,CASRRDTSNYGYTF,TGTGCCAGTAGGCGGGACACCTCTAACTATGGCTACACCTTC
.,TRBJ1-4,TRBV2,.,CASSEDEGGNEKLFF,TGTGCCAGCAGTGAGGACGAAGGCGGTAATGAAAAACTGTTTTTT
.,TRBJ2-6,TRBV19,.,CASSPYGSSGANVLTF,TGTGCCAGTAGCCCCTACGGGAGCTCTGGGGCCAACGTCCTGACTTTC
.,TRBJ2-4,TRBV5-1,.,CASSLGAENIQYF,TGCGCCAGCAGCTTGGGTGCCGAAAACATTCAGTACTTC
.,TRBJ2-5,TRBV28,.,CASSRTNQETQYF,TGTGCCAGCAGTCGGACAAACCAAGAGACCCAGTACTTC
.,TRBJ2-7,TRBV11-2,.,CASSLGQSSYEQYF,TGTGCCAGCAGCTTAGGGCAGTCCTCCTACGAGCAGTACTTC
few,TRBJ1-6,TRBV28,.,CASSRSQGRNSPLHF,TGTGCCAGCAGCCGTTCCCAGGGCAGGAATTCACCCCTCCACTTT
.,TRBJ2-3,TRBV5-1,TRBD2,CASSLAGAGTDTQYF,TGCGCCAGCAGCTTGGCGGGAGCGGGGACAGATACGCAGTATTTT
once,TRBJ1-4,TRBV2,TRBD1,CASRTGFEKLFF,TGTGCCAGCAGGACAGGGTTTGAAAAACTGTTTTTT
.,TRBJ2-3,TRBV29-1,.,CSVYRDTQYF,TGCAGCGTTTATAGAGATACGCAGTATTTT
.,TRBJ2-3,TRBV18,TRBD1,CASSPPGTGVTLDTQYF,TGTGCCAGCTCACCACCCGGGACAGGGGTCACCTTGGATACGCAGTATTTT
.,TRBJ2-3,TRBV6-1,.,CASSSRRDTQYF,TGTGCCAGCAGTTCAAGACGAGATACGCAGTATTTT
.,TRBJ2-2,TRBV28,.,CASSWKTDTGELFF,TGTGCCAGCAGTTGGAAAACAGACACCGGGGAGCTGTTTTTT
.,TRBJ1-2,TRBV14,.,CASSQDRLFYGYTF,TGTGCCAGCAGCCAAGACAGGCTATTCTATGGCTACACCTTC
.,TRBJ2-3,TRBV27,.,CASSLVSGTTDTQYF,TGTGCCAGCAGTTTAGTGTCAGGAACCACAGATACGCAGTATTTT
.,TRBJ2-3,TRBV29-1,.,CSVDPASTDTQYF,TGCAGCGTTGATCCGGCTAGCACAGATACGCAGTATTTT
.,TRBJ2-7,TRBV14,TRBD2,CASSLIGTSGTYEQYF,TGTGCCAGCAGCCTAATTGGGACTAGCGGGACCTACGAGCAGTACTTC
.,TRBJ2-2,TRBV7-2,TRBD2,CASSPGIAGDTGELFF,TGTGCCAGCAGCCCGGGGATAGCGGGAGACACCGGGGAGCTGTTTTTT
.,TRBJ2-1,TRBV6-1,TRBD1,CASSERGQGNGEQFF,TGTGCCAGCAGTGAAAGGGGACAGGGGAATGGTGAGCAGTTCTTC
.,TRBJ1-1,TRBV7-2,.,CASIREGVTEAFF,TGTGCCAGCATCCGAGAAGGGGTAACTGAAGCTTTCTTT
.,TRBJ2-5,TRBV30,.,CAWSSGGGIKTQYF,TGTGCCTGGAGTTCAGGGGGAGGAATAAAGACCCAGTACTTC
.,TRBJ1-2,TRBV5-5,.,CASSLAVGPNYGYTF,TGTGCCAGCAGCTTGGCCGTTGGACCTAACTATGGCTACACCTTC
.,TRBJ1-2,TRBV6-6,.,CASTTAGLGVIYGYTF,TGTGCCAGCACCACGGCAGGGCTGGGAGTTATTTATGGCTACACCTTC
.,TRBJ2-3,TRBV18,TRBD1,CASSPGTGGVTDTQYF,TGTGCCAGCTCACCAGGGACAGGGGGAGTCACAGATACGCAGTATTTT
.,TRBJ1-1,TRBV11-2,.,CASSWSRAATEAFF,TGTGCCAGCAGCTGGTCCAGGGCTGCCACTGAAGCTTTCTTT
.,TRBJ1-5,TRBV18,.,CASSPQPYNQPQHF,TGTGCCAGCTCACCTCAGCCGTACAATCAGCCCCAGCATTTT
.,TRBJ2-3,TRBV28,.,CASLSQNTDTQYF,TGTGCCAGCCTTTCCCAGAACACAGATACGCAGTATTTT
.,TRBJ1-1,TRBV27,.,CASSSNRGGTEAFF,TGTGCCAGCAGTTCGAACCGGGGGGGGACTGAAGCTTTCTTT
.,TRBJ1-4,TRBV27,.,CASSLVGPGGEKLFF,TGTGCCAGCAGTTTAGTCGGCCCGGGGGGTGAAAAACTGTTTTTT
.,TRBJ2-7,TRBV7-3,.,CASSFILGGEQYF,TGTGCCAGCAGCTTCATCCTAGGGGGCGAGCAGTACTTC
.,TRBJ1-5,TRBV2,.,CASRDETEPQHF,TGTGCCAGCAGGGATGAGACGGAGCCCCAGCATTTT
.,TRBJ2-7,TRBV11-2,TRBD1,CASSPPGQGYEQYF,TGTGCCAGCAGCCCTCCGGGACAGGGCTACGAGCAGTACTTC
.,TRBJ2-7,TRBV15,TRBD2,CATSRETPAGGYEQYF,TGTGCCACCAGCCGGGAAACCCCAGCGGGAGGGTACGAGCAGTACTTC
.,TRBJ2-3,TRBV7-2,.,CASSLSRSDTQYF,TGTGCCAGCAGCTTAAGCCGATCAGATACGCAGTATTTT
.,TRBJ1-5,TRBV5-1,.,CASRMDSENQPQHF,TGCGCCAGCAGAATGGACAGTGAAAATCAGCCCCAGCATTTT
once,TRBJ2-5,TRBV1,.,CTSSQGLAGGPKETQYF,TGCACCAGCAGCCAAGGACTAGCGGGAGGGCCTAAGGAGACCCAGTACTTC
.,TRBJ1-6,TRBV9,.,CASSLTPNTENSPLHF,TGTGCCAGCAGCCTGACACCCAATACCGAGAATTCACCCCTCCACTTT
few,TRBJ2-2,TRBV28,.,CASSLRPINTGELFF,TGTGCCAGCAGTTTACGACCGATAAACACCGGGGAGCTGTTTTTT
.,TRBJ2-3,TRBV19,TRBD1,CASSRTGGTDTQYF,TGTGCCAGTAGCCGGACAGGGGGCACAGATACGCAGTATTTT
.,TRBJ2-1,TRBV14,TRBD2,CASSQSSGPYNEQFF,TGTGCCAGCAGCCAGTCTAGCGGGCCTTACAATGAGCAGTTCTTC
.,TRBJ1-5,TRBV28,TRBD1,CASSLHGAGGSQPQHF,TGTGCCAGCAGTCTTCATGGGGCAGGGGGAAGTCAGCCCCAGCATTTT
.,TRBJ2-3,TRBV6-5,.,CASSYSWRGTQYF,TGTGCCAGCAGTTACTCCTGGAGAGGTACGCAGTATTTT
.,TRBJ1-1,TRBV10-2,.,CASSIQVNTEAFF,TGCGCCAGCAGTATACAGGTGAACACTGAAGCTTTCTTT
.,TRBJ2-1,TRBV7-8,TRBD2,CASTEGTSGALSYNEQFF,TGTGCCAGCACCGAGGGGACTAGCGGTGCGCTTTCCTACAATGAGCAGTTCTTC
.,TRBJ1-6,TRBV18,TRBD1,CASSPLGQGIADSPLHF,TGTGCCAGCTCACCTCTGGGACAGGGAATAGCTGATTCACCCCTCCACTTT
.,TRBJ1-1,TRBV28,.,CASSSQGRDTEAFF,TGTGCCAGCAGTTCCCAGGGCAGGGACACTGAAGCTTTCTTT
.,TRBJ2-2,TRBV7-2,.,CASSLESLNTGELFF,TGTGCCAGCAGCTTAGAGTCGTTAAACACCGGGGAGCTGTTTTTT
.,TRBJ2-2,TRBV28,.,CASSLLRGAGELFF,TGTGCCAGCAGTTTATTACGGGGGGCTGGGGAGCTGTTTTTT
.,TRBJ1-4,TRBV6-1,.,CASSETADEKLFF,TGTGCCAGCAGTGAGACAGCAGATGAAAAACTGTTTTTT